This TCR beta chain was profiled in a study of CXCR3-negative and CXCR3-positive naive CD8 T cells. The TRB cDNA libraries were prepared by 5' RACE with UMI labels. TCRdb re-called the 5' RACE reads, yielding one record per CDR3 amino acid sequence without DNA. In all, the sample yields tens of thousands of distinct CDR3 sequences. Findings of the study overall: When CXCR3-positive naive cells were set against CXCR3-negative naive cells, the former had more hydrophobic TRB CDR3s. Naive CXCR3-positive and CXCR3-negative cells shared similar TRBV-TRBJ usage, unlike memory cells.

Per germline, CDR1 MNHEY and CDR2 SVGAGI. The CDR3 consists of 15 residues. A remark on this clonotype: Its antigen is unidentified.

Material: naive CXCR3+ CD8+ T cells from blood. As to subset: CD45RO-CCR7+CD27+CD95- naive CD8+ T cells expressing CXCR3 (TNR3+). This sequence was found in a human donor in good health. Some clones in this sample may be carry-over from other donors' samples. The genes are TRBV6-5 and TRBJ2-1; TCRdb indicates TRBD1, and absent DNA this call remains unverified. The CDR3 here is CASSLTSFPVDEQFF.